The T cell receptor beta chain under discussion was sequenced for a study of OX40 agonist ivuxolimab in advanced cancers. Study-level background: While on treatment, patients had intravenous ivuxolimab at 0.01 to 10 mg/kg every 2 weeks. Partial responses were achieved by three patients: one hepatocellular carcinoma, two cutaneous melanoma.

Worth noting for this clone: Antigen specificity is unknown.

The CDR3 has 11 residues. Deletions cut 1 base from V and 4 bases from J, with 2 bases between. Germline V gene data show CDR1 as GTSNPN and CDR2 as SVGIG (reference sequence). Notes on the study in general: CD8+ T cells were the subset that, on average, had more expanded clones than CD4+.

Sequencing used immunoSEQ multiplex PCR; TCRdb keeps in-frame clones, though not all of them. Of approximately 74,000 clones in the sample, roughly 87% were seen once. This rearrangement joins TRBV30 to TRBJ1-3; the D is unclear. This material consisted of CD4+ or CD8+ T cells sorted from blood, taken in a trial of the OX40 agonist ivuxolimab. This TCR was sampled from an adult with an advanced solid tumor such as melanoma, head and neck, liver or kidney cancer. CDR3 in amino acids: CAWSAGNTIYF. The CDR3, as DNA: TGTGCCTGGAGTGCCGGAAACACCATATATTTT.